The sequence of this T cell receptor (beta chain) was determined in a study of T-cell reconstitution after alpha-beta-depleted transplantation in children (TCRdb year 2016). A note on the overall study: The study quantitatively tracked T-cell immune reconstitution after TCRalphabeta/CD19-depleted allogeneic hematopoietic cell transplantation in children using TCR repertoire profiling.

Overall study results and their limits: Over subsequent months, a decline in hyperexpanded clone frequencies was noted, and after one year, T-cell counts and TCRbeta diversity were mostly ascribed to newly produced T cells. In some patients, the high TCRbeta diversity seen at day 60 was put down to recipient T cells and intrathymic progenitors that had survived conditioning. Apparently early alphabetaT-cell count recovery about two months after transplant reportedly relied on only several hundred rapidly expanded clones derived from non-depleted graft cells.

Libraries came from PCR. The sample was run on an Illumina HiSeq 2500. To normalize quantification of the TCRbeta repertoire, the TCR libraries were built with molecular barcoding that relied on unique molecular identifiers. The public reads were quality trimmed at Q25 with fastp and then assembled into clones with MiXCR by TCRdb, keeping productive beta chains. One record per CDR3 amino acid sequence lists the most common genes and DNA. This sample gives about 980,000 distinct CDR3 sequences in total; roughly 29% of them show up just once. Around 30% of the sample comes from the top ten. The sample's treatment or condition label, decoded: allogeneic hematopoietic cell transplantation with graft depleted of TCRalphabeta T cells and CD19 B cells. The children who served as transplant recipients had been given grafts of TCRalphabeta/CD19-depleted allogeneic hematopoietic cells. About this clonotype: Its antigen is currently not known. Base quality data are lacking; no much larger clone is found one base away.

The input for sequencing was PBMCs, mostly from graft donor cells, taken 360 days after TCRalphabeta/CD19-depleted stem cell transplant. The source is a boy younger than two who had a stem cell transplant for SCID, so the T cells may come from the graft donor.

Read as DNA, the sequence is TGCAGTGCATCCCAGGGAGGTGAGCAGTTCTTC. Its amino acids are CSASQGGEQFF. The chain is assembled from TRBV20-1 and TRBJ2-1, with TRBD2 tentatively as D gene (6 bases match). CDR1 and CDR2 are read off the germline V gene (reference sequence) as DFQATT and SNEGSKA. Between the V and J ends, shortened by 6 bases and 9 bases respectively, the junction contains 12 bases. The CDR3 numbers 11 residues from cysteine through phenylalanine. Of the read, only the CDR3 DNA is kept; its 33 bases are in frame from base 1.